This T cell receptor (beta chain) was sequenced in a study of blood T cell repertoires in COVID-19. In the study overall: From the United States, Italy and Spain came samples of acute and convalescent COVID-19. T cells, B-cell-depleted T cells, or PBMCs provided the cDNA or gDNA that served as material.

Patients from Seattle were sampled longitudinally, starting during active infection. In the source study's methods: Quantification of nucleated cells was approximated via reference gene primer amplification. The method was immunoSEQ multiplex PCR; TCRdb's version includes in-frame clones alone and lacks a portion of them. For V, J and clone size, that table is used; D and trimming come from the DNA. The sample holds 55,000 to 65,000 clones, approximately 88% seen once. The germline V and J ends were trimmed by 4 bases and 8 bases, with 6 bases remaining between them. CDR3 length: 11 residues. Germline V gene lookup returns CDR1 SGHVS and CDR2 FNYEAQ.

This receptor was identified in a young man with COVID-19, enrolled during active disease. The sample comprised peripheral blood. The V call is TRBV7-6, the J call TRBJ2-1; D unclear. The CDR3 DNA is TGTGCCAGCAGCTCCTCGTATGAGCAGTTCTTC. It translates to CASSSSYEQFF.